A single sample is the source of the 8 T cell receptor beta chains below, sequenced in a study of OX40 agonist ivuxolimab in advanced cancers. Sequenced by immunoSEQ multiplex PCR; TCRdb stores in-frame clones only, minus some. Altogether 65,000 to 70,000 clones are present, nearly 85% being singletons, with the ten largest covering roughly 11%. Source: CD4+ or CD8+ T cells sorted from blood, taken in a trial of the OX40 agonist ivuxolimab. These receptors were collected from an adult with an advanced solid tumor such as melanoma, head and neck, liver or kidney cancer.

CDR3 in DNA: TGTGCCAGTAGTATAGATCTCTTCAATGTTGGCTACACCTTC. Protein: CASSIDLFNVGYTF. This sequence joins TRBV19 and TRBJ1-2; no reliable D call. This CDR3 has 14 residues. V was cut by 0 bases and J by 7 bases, with 12 bases left in between. Per germline, CDR1 LNHDA and CDR2 SQIVND (reference sequence).

This rearrangement joins TRBV18 to TRBJ1-1; D remains ambiguous. CDR3 length: 14 residues. CDR1 KGHSH and CDR2 LQKENI come from the germline V gene. The V and J ends lost 3 bases and 1 base respectively, with 9 bases between them. The chain's CDR3 is CASSPDGQNTEAFF. CDR3 DNA sequence: TGTGCCAGCTCACCGGACGGCCAGAACACTGAAGCTTTCTTT.

V gene TRBV4-2 combines with J gene TRBJ2-5, with TRBD1 matching over 8 bases. The last part of the DNA fits TRBJ2-7 better; the J call may be wrong. There are 15 residues in the CDR3. Germline loops: CDR1 LGHNA, CDR2 YNFKEQ. The CDR3 region is CASSHSTGDSYEQYF. DNA of the CDR3: TGTGCCAGCAGCCATTCGACAGGGGACTCCTACGAGCAGTACTTC.

Comments on this clone: Within the sample, other DNA sequences also encode this same CDR3. V gene TRBV4-2 combines with J gene TRBJ2-1, with 9 bases that match TRBD1. This CDR3 region has 20 residues. V gave up 0 bases and J gave up 4 bases; unmatched junction bases: 16. Per the germline V gene, CDR1 is LGHNA and CDR2 is YNFKEQ. CDR3 nucleotide sequence: TGTGCCAGCAGCCAAGAAGTGGCCCATTTTTGGGGACAGGGATACAATGAGCAGTTCTTC. This gives the protein CASSQEVAHFWGQGYNEQFF.

This rearrangement joins TRBV27 to TRBJ2-1, with TRBD2 identical over 7 bases. The CDR3 runs to 15 residues. Germline-derived CDR1 and CDR2 are MNHEY and SMNVEV (reference sequence). With 6 bases clipped from V and 7 bases from J, the junction kept 12 bases outside the gene matches. CDR3 bases: TGTGCCAGCAGCCTCGGGGCGGGAGTTATAAATGAGCAGTTCTTC. It is translated as CASSLGAGVINEQFF.

The CDR3 loop reads CASSLGGGYTF. The DNA for the CDR3 is TGTGCCAGCAGCTTAGGGGGTGGCTACACCTTC. This sequence joins TRBV7-8 and TRBJ1-2; unclear D gene. Trimming left V 1 base short and J 7 bases short, with 4 bases between. The germline CDR1 and CDR2 sequences are SGHVS and FQNEAQ. The CDR3 has 11 amino acids.

This chain joins TRBV9 and TRBJ1-2; D uncertain. The CDR3 consists of 14 residues. Germline V lookup: CDR1 SGDLS, CDR2 YYNGEE. The V end was cut by 4 bases, the J end by 5 bases, with 15 bases between. CDR3 nucleotide sequence: TGTGCCAGCAGCCCCGGTGGGGAGATTTATGGCTACACCTTC. Residues: CASSPGGEIYGYTF. Combining the CDR3 with reference TRBV9 and TRBJ1-2 gives the whole variable domain DSGVTQTPKHLITATGQRVTLRCSPRSGDLSVYWYQQSLDQGLQFLIQYYNGEERAKGNILERFSAQQFPDLHSELNLSSLELGDSALYFCASSPGGEIYGYTFGSGTRLTVV.

CDR3 residues: CASSSYSGTGQFF. The DNA of the CDR3 is TGTGCCAGCAGCTCCTACTCCGGGACAGGTCAGTTCTTC. This chain connects TRBV7-2 to TRBJ2-1, with TRBD1 identical over 8 bases. V lost 4 bases to trimming and J lost 13 bases; unmatched junction nucleotides: 9. The CDR3 length is 13 residues. Germline values: CDR1 SGHTA, CDR2 FQGNSA.